The clone carrying this T cell receptor (beta chain) appeared many times. The sample belongs to a study of regulatory T cells in long-lasting Graves disease. Study in general: Under 3 months of antithyroid drugs had been taken by newly diagnosed Graves' patients.

Both iRepertoire HTBI primers and Arm-PCR of CDR3 regions were used to build the TCR beta libraries. TCRdb used MiXCR to reprocess the multiplex PCR reads, holding one entry per CDR3 protein. The sample carries under 300,000 distinct CDR3 sequences, about 18% recorded once. The germline V gene has CDR1 SEHNR and CDR2 FQNEAQ (reference sequence). The V gene lost 1 base and the J gene lost 7 bases, with 11 bases spanning the gap. The CDR3 contains 13 residues. The time point is: newly diagnosed GD, antithyroid drugs for less than 3 months. The TCR library was made from RNA extracted from PBMCs. Separately, the same data were catalogued under a study of T cells in Graves' hyperthyroidism and ophthalmopathy.

The sequencing used peripheral blood mononuclear cells (PBMCs), collected at new diagnosis, from a patient treated with antithyroid drugs. This receptor was identified in a woman in her 30s with Graves disease. The chain couples TRBV7-9 to TRBJ2-7; no clear D. The DNA for the CDR3 is TGTGCCAGCAGCTTAGTTCCCCGATGGGAGCAGTACTTC. This translates into CASSLVPRWEQYF.